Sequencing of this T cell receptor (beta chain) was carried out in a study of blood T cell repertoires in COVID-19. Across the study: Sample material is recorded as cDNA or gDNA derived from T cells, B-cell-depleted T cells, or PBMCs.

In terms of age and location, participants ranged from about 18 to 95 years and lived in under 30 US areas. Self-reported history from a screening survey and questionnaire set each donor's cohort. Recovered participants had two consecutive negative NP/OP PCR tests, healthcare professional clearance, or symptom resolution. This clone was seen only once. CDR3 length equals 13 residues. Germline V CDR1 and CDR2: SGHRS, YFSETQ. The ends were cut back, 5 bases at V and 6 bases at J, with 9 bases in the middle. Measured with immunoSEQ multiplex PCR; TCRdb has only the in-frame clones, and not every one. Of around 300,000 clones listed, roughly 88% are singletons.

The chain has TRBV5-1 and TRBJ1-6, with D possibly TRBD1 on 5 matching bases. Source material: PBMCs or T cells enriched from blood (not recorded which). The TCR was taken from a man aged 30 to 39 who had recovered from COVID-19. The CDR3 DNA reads TGCGCCAGCAGACCAGACAGTAATTCACCCCTCCACTTT. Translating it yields CASRPDSNSPLHF.